This is a list of T cell receptor beta chains from one sample in a study of CXCR3-negative and CXCR3-positive naive CD8 T cells. TCRdb derives one entry per CDR3 protein from the 5' RACE reads, leaving out DNA. Recorded for this sample: roughly 120,000 distinct CDR3 sequences. Sequencing was performed on naive CXCR3+ CD8+ T cells from blood. The receptor source for this set is a human donor in good health. Some clones in this sample may be carry-over from other donors' samples. Each CDR3 is given with its conserved first and last residue.

CATSRDRDRGYNEQFF TRBV15 16 TRBJ2-1
CASSLFRGTSSYEQYF TRBV5-1 16 TRBJ2-7
CASSSLGTGDEKLFF TRBV11-3 15 TRBJ1-4
CASGLVLSGLAEYNEQFF TRBV12-5 18 TRBJ2-1
CASSDADGYTF TRBV10-2 11 TRBJ1-2
CASSLSSGGYEQYF TRBV11-2 14 TRBJ2-7
CASSPGGASYNEQFF TRBV11-1 15 TRBJ2-1
CASSQVTGGINEQFF TRBV14 15 TRBJ2-1
CATSRFKGAVDEQYF TRBV15 15 TRBJ2-7
CASSPSTGVGTEAFF TRBV12-3/TRBV12-4 15 TRBJ1-1
CASSWSGGKDTGELFF TRBV12-3/TRBV12-4 16 TRBJ2-2
CASSPTGTGYGGFTEAFF TRBV7-3 18 TRBJ1-1
CASSFGGSTEAFF TRBV7-3 13 TRBJ1-1
CASSSYAARDMNTEAFF TRBV7-9 17 TRBJ1-1
CASSPLTSGTVASNEQFF TRBV14 18 TRBJ2-1
CASSVSGDSYNEQFF TRBV2 15 TRBJ2-1
CSLKPTWRSNEQFF TRBV29-1 14 TRBJ2-1
CSVQRGTGEAYEQYF TRBV29-1 15 TRBJ2-7
CASSPAGGPGDTQYF TRBV27 15 TRBJ2-3
CSVQGGSPEAFF TRBV29-1 12 TRBJ1-1
CSVEDLNWDSYNEQFF TRBV29-1 16 TRBJ2-1
CATSGPPSGIYNEQFF TRBV24-1 16 TRBJ2-1
CASSLSRDATYEQYF TRBV7-3 15 TRBJ2-7
CASSKSQGGATSYEQYF TRBV21-1 17 TRBJ2-7